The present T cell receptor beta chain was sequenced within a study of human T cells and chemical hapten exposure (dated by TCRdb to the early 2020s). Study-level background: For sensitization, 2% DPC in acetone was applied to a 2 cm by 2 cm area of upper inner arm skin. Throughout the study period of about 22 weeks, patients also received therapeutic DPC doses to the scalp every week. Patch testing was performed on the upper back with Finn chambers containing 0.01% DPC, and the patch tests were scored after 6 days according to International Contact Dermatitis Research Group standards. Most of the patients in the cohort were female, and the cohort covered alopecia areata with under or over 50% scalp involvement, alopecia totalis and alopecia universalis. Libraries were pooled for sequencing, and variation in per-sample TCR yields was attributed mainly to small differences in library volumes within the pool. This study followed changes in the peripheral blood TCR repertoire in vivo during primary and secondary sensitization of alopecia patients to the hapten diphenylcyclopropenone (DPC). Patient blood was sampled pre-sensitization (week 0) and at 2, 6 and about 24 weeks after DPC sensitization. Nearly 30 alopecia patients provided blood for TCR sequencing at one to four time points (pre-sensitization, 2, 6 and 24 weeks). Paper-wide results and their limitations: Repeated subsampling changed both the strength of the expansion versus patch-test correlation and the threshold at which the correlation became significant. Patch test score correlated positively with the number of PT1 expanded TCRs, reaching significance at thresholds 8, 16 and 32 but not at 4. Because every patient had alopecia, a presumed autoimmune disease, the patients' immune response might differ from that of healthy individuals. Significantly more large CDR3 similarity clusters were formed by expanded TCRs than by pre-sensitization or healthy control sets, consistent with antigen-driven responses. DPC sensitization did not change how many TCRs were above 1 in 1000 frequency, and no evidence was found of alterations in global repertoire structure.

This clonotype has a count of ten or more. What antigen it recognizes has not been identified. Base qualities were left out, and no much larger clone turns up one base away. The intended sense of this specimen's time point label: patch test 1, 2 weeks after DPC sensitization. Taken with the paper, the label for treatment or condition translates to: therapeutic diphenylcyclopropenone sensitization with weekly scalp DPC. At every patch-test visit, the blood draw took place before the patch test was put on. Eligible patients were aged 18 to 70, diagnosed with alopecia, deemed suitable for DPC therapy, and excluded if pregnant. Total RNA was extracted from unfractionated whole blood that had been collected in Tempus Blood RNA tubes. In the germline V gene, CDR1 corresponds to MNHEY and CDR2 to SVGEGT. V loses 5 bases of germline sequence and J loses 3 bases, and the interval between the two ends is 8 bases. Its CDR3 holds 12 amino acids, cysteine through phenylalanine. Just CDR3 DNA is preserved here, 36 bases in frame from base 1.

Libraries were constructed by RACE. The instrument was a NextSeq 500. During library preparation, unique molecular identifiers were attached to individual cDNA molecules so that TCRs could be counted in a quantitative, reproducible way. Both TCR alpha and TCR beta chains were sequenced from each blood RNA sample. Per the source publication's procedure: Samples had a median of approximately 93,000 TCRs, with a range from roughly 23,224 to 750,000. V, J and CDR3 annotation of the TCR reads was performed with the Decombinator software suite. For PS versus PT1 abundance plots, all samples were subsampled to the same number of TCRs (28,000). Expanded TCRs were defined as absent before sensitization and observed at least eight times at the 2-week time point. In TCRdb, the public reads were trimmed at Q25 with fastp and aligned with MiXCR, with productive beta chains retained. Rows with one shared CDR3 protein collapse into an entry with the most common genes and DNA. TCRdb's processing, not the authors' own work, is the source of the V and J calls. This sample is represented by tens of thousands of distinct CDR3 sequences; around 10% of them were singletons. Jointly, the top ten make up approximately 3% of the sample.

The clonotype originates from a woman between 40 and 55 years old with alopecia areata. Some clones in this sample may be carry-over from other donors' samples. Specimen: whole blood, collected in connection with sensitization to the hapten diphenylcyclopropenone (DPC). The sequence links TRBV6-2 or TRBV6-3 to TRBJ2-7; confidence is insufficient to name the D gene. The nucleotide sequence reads TGTGCCAGCAGTGGCAGTTTCTACGAGCAGTACTTC. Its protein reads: CASSGSFYEQYF.